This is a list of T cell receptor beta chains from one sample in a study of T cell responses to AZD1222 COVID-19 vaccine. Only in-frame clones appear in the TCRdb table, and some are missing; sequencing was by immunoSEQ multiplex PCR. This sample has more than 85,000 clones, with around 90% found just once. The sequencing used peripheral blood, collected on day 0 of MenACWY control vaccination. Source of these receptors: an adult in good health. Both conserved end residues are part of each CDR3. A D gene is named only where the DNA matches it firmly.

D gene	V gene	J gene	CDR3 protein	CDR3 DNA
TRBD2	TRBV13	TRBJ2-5	CASSLVGGEETQYF	TGTGCCAGCAGCTTAGTTGGGGGGGAAGAGACCCAGTACTTC
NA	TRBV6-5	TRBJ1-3	CASSRGQVSGNTIYF	TGTGCCAGCAGCCGGGGACAAGTCTCTGGAAACACCATATATTTT
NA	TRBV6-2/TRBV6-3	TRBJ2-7	CASSRSTRLRVEQYF	TGTGCCAGCAGTCGGTCGACAAGGCTCAGGGTCGAGCAGTACTTC
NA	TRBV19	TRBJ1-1	CASSIISGGTEAFF	TGTGCCAGTAGTATAATTTCCGGGGGCACTGAAGCTTTCTTT
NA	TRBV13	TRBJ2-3	CASSLGVSPGTDTQYF	TGTGCCAGCAGCTTAGGTGTTTCCCCCGGGACAGATACGCAGTATTTT
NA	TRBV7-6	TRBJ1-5	CASSLGAGNQPQHF	TGTGCCAGCAGCTTAGGCGCAGGTAATCAGCCCCAGCATTTT
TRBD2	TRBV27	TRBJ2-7	CACRLAGLGGEQYF	TGTGCCTGTCGTCTAGCGGGGCTAGGGGGCGAGCAGTACTTC
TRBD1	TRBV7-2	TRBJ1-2	CASSLTDRDSYGYTF	TGTGCCAGCAGCTTAACCGACAGGGATAGCTATGGCTACACCTTC
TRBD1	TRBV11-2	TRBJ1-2	CASSSYRGQDYGYTF	TGTGCCAGCAGCTCCTACAGGGGGCAAGACTATGGCTACACCTTC
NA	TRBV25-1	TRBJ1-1	CASSEFMGAGTEAFF	TGTGCCAGCAGTGAATTTATGGGGGCAGGTACTGAAGCTTTCTTT
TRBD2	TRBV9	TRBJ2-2	CASSGVSGDTGELFF	TGTGCCAGCAGCGGAGTTAGCGGGGACACCGGGGAGCTGTTTTTT
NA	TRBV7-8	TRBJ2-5	CASKERGEETQYF	TGTGCCAGCAAAGAGAGAGGGGAAGAGACCCAGTACTTC